Below, 10 T cell receptor beta chains from the same sample are listed, as sequenced in a study of OX40 agonist ivuxolimab in advanced cancers. Clones were read by immunoSEQ multiplex PCR, and TCRdb kept only the in-frame ones, dropping some. The sample includes about 100,000 clones, approximately 91% of them seen just once. The sample consisted of CD4+ or CD8+ T cells sorted from blood, taken in a trial of the OX40 agonist ivuxolimab. All receptors derive from an adult with an advanced solid tumor such as melanoma, head and neck, liver or kidney cancer.

The rearrangement links TRBV5-1 to TRBJ1-1; no reliable D call. The germline gives CDR1 SGHRS, CDR2 YFSETQ. The V and J ends lost 4 bases and 8 bases respectively, with 15 bases between them. The CDR3 totals 13 residues. The CDR3 reads CASSSLPGGEAFF. The CDR3 DNA reads TGCGCCAGCAGCAGCTTGCCGGGCGGGGAAGCTTTCTTT.

The V call is TRBV4-2, the J call TRBJ2-7; the match to TRBD2 covers 10 bases. Germline V gene lookup returns CDR1 LGHNA and CDR2 YNFKEQ. The CDR3 is 16 residues long. J was trimmed by 2 bases and V by 1 base; bases with no gene match: 5. CDR3 amino acids: CASSQAPSGSPYEQYF. The CDR3 region has the DNA TGTGCCAGCAGCCAAGCCCCTAGCGGGAGTCCCTACGAGCAGTACTTC.

The chain is built from TRBV6-5 and TRBJ2-7; D possibly corresponds to TRBD1 (5 bases). CDR3 size: 14 residues. Looked up from germline, CDR1 is MNHEY and CDR2 is SVGAGI. The V and J ends lost 10 bases and 4 bases respectively, with 20 bases between them. CDR3 bases: TGTGCCACCCAGGAGTGGCAGACAGCTTACGAGCAGTACTTC. Translating it yields CATQEWQTAYEQYF.

The chain recombines TRBV9 with TRBJ2-5; 7 nucleotides align to TRBD2. Looked up from germline, CDR1 is SGDLS and CDR2 is YYNGEE. With 3 bases clipped from V and 4 bases from J, the junction kept 9 bases outside the gene matches. The CDR3 has 15 amino acids. The chain's CDR3 is CASSAGLISRETQYF. In DNA form, the CDR3 reads TGTGCCAGCAGCGCGGGACTAATCAGTCGAGAGACCCAGTACTTC. Full variable domain (outside the CDR3, taken from reference TRBV9 and TRBJ2-5): DSGVTQTPKHLITATGQRVTLRCSPRSGDLSVYWYQQSLDQGLQFLIQYYNGEERAKGNILERFSAQQFPDLHSELNLSSLELGDSALYFCASSAGLISRETQYFGPGTRLLVL.

This chain joins TRBV19 and TRBJ2-1; no reliable D call. The CDR3 runs 16 residues. In germline, CDR1 is LNHDA, CDR2 SQIVND (reference sequence). Trimming pared 5 bases from V and 0 bases from J, leaving 14 bases between. The CDR3 region is CASSVLVGSSYNEQFF. CDR3 nucleotide sequence: TGTGCCAGTAGTGTACTGGTGGGTTCCTCCTACAATGAGCAGTTCTTC.

This chain links TRBV5-4 with TRBJ2-3; the D gene is possibly TRBD2 (6 bases). Looked up from germline, CDR1 is SGHNT and CDR2 is YYREEE (reference sequence). Trimming pared 4 bases from V and 5 bases from J, leaving 14 bases between. The CDR3 is 14 residues long. The CDR3 DNA reads TGTGCCAGCAGCCAGGGACTGCTCCGAGATACGCAGTATTTT. It encodes CASSQGLLRDTQYF.

The chain uses TRBV18 and TRBJ2-7; weak D call: TRBD1 (5 bases). V was trimmed by 2 bases and J by 6 bases, leaving 14 bases between them. The CDR3 sequence is 14 residues long. Looked up from germline, CDR1 is KGHSH and CDR2 is LQKENI. This chain's CDR3 is CASSPAKGVGEQYF. As DNA, the CDR3 is TGTGCCAGCTCACCAGCGAAAGGGGTGGGCGAGCAGTACTTC.

Only one count was recorded for this clone. The rearrangement links TRBV7-8 to TRBJ2-1, with D perhaps TRBD2 (5 bases). V lost 1 base and J 10 bases, leaving 14 bases between the germline ends. The CDR3 has 14 amino acids. The germline V gene encodes CDR1 SGHVS and CDR2 FQNEAQ. CDR3 loop: CASSLDGTADEQFF. As DNA, the CDR3 is TGTGCCAGCAGCTTAGACGGAACAGCGGACGAGCAGTTCTTC.

J is TRBJ2-3 and V is TRBV5-1; D is tentatively TRBD1 or TRBD2 (5 bases each). V was trimmed by 1 base and J by 6 bases, leaving 15 bases between them. The CDR3 is made up of 15 amino acids. Looked up from germline, CDR1 is SGHRS and CDR2 is YFSETQ. Here the CDR3 reads CASSLLWGSGDTQYF. DNA for the CDR3: TGCGCCAGCAGCTTGTTGTGGGGGTCGGGCGATACGCAGTATTTT. The variable domain in full, with the rest retrieved from reference TRBV5-1 and TRBJ2-3, is KAGVTQTPRYLIKTRGQQVTLSCSPISGHRSVSWYQQTPGQGLQFLFEYFSETQRNKGNFPGRFSGRQFSNSRSEMNVSTLELGDSALYLCASSLLWGSGDTQYFGPGTRLTVL.

V usage is TRBV6-1 and J usage is TRBJ1-1; 8 positions match TRBD1. CDR3 length: 15 residues. With 2 bases clipped from V and 4 bases from J, the junction kept 6 bases outside the gene matches. From germline, CDR1 is MNHNS and CDR2 SASEGT. This CDR3 reads CASSERTGRTTEAFF. The CDR3 bases are TGTGCCAGCAGTGAACGGACAGGGAGGACCACTGAAGCTTTCTTT.